Presented here are 8 T cell receptor beta chains from one specimen sequenced in a study of cytomegalovirus exposure and HLA in healthy donors. The primer mix had 60 Vbeta and 13 Jbeta primers. Only in-frame clones appear in the TCRdb table, and some are missing; sequencing was by immunoSEQ multiplex PCR. The table records some 100,000 clones, about 80% of them present only once. The sample taken for sequencing was PBMCs. These receptors all stem from a woman in her forties or fifties in good health and CMV-seropositive.

The V and J genes are TRBV5-6 and TRBJ1-1, with 11 bases matching TRBD1. Germline lookup yields CDR1 SGHDT and CDR2 YYEEEE. J was trimmed by 6 bases and V by 3 bases; bases with no gene match: 4. The CDR3 loop spans 14 amino acids. DNA for the CDR3: TGTGCCAGCAGCTGGGACAGGGGGAGGTCTGAAGCTTTCTTT. It encodes CASSWDRGRSEAFF.

V gene TRBV7-8 combines with J gene TRBJ1-1, with D perhaps matching TRBD1 (6 bases). CDR3 length equals 16 residues. Germline values: CDR1 SGHVS, CDR2 FQNEAQ. V was clipped by 1 base and J by 0 bases, with 12 bases between them. This CDR3 is CASSLEGRGMNTEAFF. Written as DNA, the CDR3 is TGTGCCAGCAGCTTAGAGGGCAGGGGCATGAACACTGAAGCTTTCTTT.

The V gene is TRBV9, the J gene TRBJ1-1; D perhaps matches TRBD1 (6 bases). Trimming stripped 0 bases from V and 4 bases from J, with 10 bases between. The CDR3 contains 14 residues. CDR1 and CDR2 from the germline V gene are SGDLS and YYNGEE. Here the CDR3 reads CASSVDRVATEAFF. The CDR3 DNA follows: TGTGCCAGCAGCGTAGACAGGGTTGCCACTGAAGCTTTCTTT. Complete variable domain (other parts from reference TRBV9 and TRBJ1-1): DSGVTQTPKHLITATGQRVTLRCSPRSGDLSVYWYQQSLDQGLQFLIQYYNGEERAKGNILERFSAQQFPDLHSELNLSSLELGDSALYFCASSVDRVATEAFFGQGTRLTVV.

The table lists this clone with a few counts. The gene calls are TRBV19 and TRBJ1-5, with D possibly TRBD1 on 6 matching bases. Deletions cut 2 bases from V and 6 bases from J, with 14 bases between. This CDR3 spans 15 amino acids. Germline loops: CDR1 LNHDA, CDR2 SQIVND (reference sequence). CDR3 region: CASSITGNEGQPQHF. CDR3 bases: TGTGCCAGTAGTATAACAGGGAACGAGGGTCAGCCCCAGCATTTT.

A single count supports this clone. The V call is TRBV7-6, the J call TRBJ2-1; D perhaps matches TRBD2 (7 bases). Deletions cut 1 base from V and 8 bases from J, with 21 bases between. The length of the CDR3 is 17 residues. Germline V CDR1 and CDR2: SGHVS, FNYEAQ. The CDR3 sequence is CASSLGRGLRGVYEQFF. The CDR3 DNA reads as TGTGCCAGCAGCTTAGGGCGGGGGCTGAGGGGCGTGTATGAGCAGTTCTTC.

The gene calls are TRBV2 and TRBJ2-5, with a weak D call TRBD1 (5 bases). The length of the CDR3 is 13 residues. With 5 bases removed from V and 2 bases from J, the gap between germline ends came to 9 bases. From germline, CDR1 is SNHLY and CDR2 FYNNEI. The CDR3 here is CASSRQIQETQYF. Written as DNA, the CDR3 is TGTGCCAGCAGTAGACAGATACAAGAGACCCAGTACTTC. Together with reference TRBV2 and TRBJ2-5, the CDR3 gives the full variable domain: EPEVTQTPSHQVTQMGQEVILRCVPISNHLYFYWYRQILGQKVEFLVSFYNNEISEKSEIFDDQFSVERPDGSNFTLKIRSTKLEDSAMYFCASSRQIQETQYFGPGTRLLVL.

The chain joins TRBV11-3 to TRBJ1-3; D is ambiguous. The ends were cut back, 6 bases at V and 0 bases at J, with 12 bases in the middle. The CDR3 consists of 15 residues. From germline, CDR1 is SGHNT and CDR2 YENEEA. CDR3 sequence (DNA): TGTGCCAGCAGTCAAGGAGCACTCTCTGGAAACACCATATATTTT. Its translation: CASSQGALSGNTIYF.

This clone appeared a single time. This chain uses TRBV4-3 with TRBJ2-2; TRBD2 aligns across 9 bases. This CDR3 has 20 amino acids. J lost 4 bases, V lost 0 bases, and 15 bases had no gene match. Germline V lookup: CDR1 LGHNA, CDR2 YSLEER. For the CDR3, the DNA is TGCGCCAGCAGCCAAGATTACATTCTCAGGGCGGGAGGGAGCACCGGGGAGCTGTTTTTT. This gives the protein CASSQDYILRAGGSTGELFF.